This note documents a single T cell receptor (beta chain) sequence. Its antigen is not identified. This entry belongs to a study of cytomegalovirus exposure and HLA in healthy donors. Study-level background: Early released data comprised about 85 million unique TCRs from HLA-typed donors. Study outcomes and limitations: The study dropped some indistinguishable V segments, TRBV6-2 and TRBV6-3 among them. The study designated 150 to 200 TCR beta chains cytomegalovirus-associated. The authors confirmed in vitro that three CMV-associated chains were specific for CMV antigens.

The CDR3 length is 14 residues. The J segment lost 7 bases and the V segment lost 4 bases, leaving 9 bases of the junction unmatched. The V gene's germline CDR1 is SGHRS and CDR2 YFSETQ. With 60 Vbeta and 13 Jbeta primers, the PCR was carried out. Assay used: immunoSEQ multiplex PCR; TCRdb lists only in-frame clones, some missing. The data hold 140,000 to 150,000 clones, with 75% to 85% observed a single time. Source material: PBMCs. This chain links TRBV5-1 with TRBJ1-2, with TRBD1 identical over 8 bases. The TCR originated in a man between 40 and 49 years old in good health and CMV-seronegative. As DNA, the CDR3 is TGCGCCAGCAGCCCCGGACAGGGAAACCCTGGCTACACCTTC. As protein: CASSPGQGNPGYTF.